The rows below give T cell receptor beta chains drawn from one sample of a study of T cells after somatic rescue of genetic block. Method: immunoSEQ multiplex PCR; TCRdb's copy keeps in-frame clones and lacks some. The sample lists tens of thousands of clones; 70% to 90% were seen once. Sequenced sample: peripheral blood mononuclear cells (PBMCs). Receptors were obtained from a woman between 18 and 30 years old. Each CDR3 is given without its conserved first and last residue.

j_call	v_call	cdr3_aa
TRBJ1-2	TRBV10-3	AISEKGTASGGYT
TRBJ2-2	TRBV25-1	ASSSRTARATGELF
TRBJ2-2	TRBV19	ASSSPLGSRGSGELF
TRBJ1-2	TRBV2	ASTVEPPEGYT
TRBJ1-2	TRBV5-4	ASSLKSGGGSYGYT
TRBJ1-2	TRBV21-1	ASSKRGGFSYGYT
TRBJ2-7	TRBV18	ASSPHGDSYEQY
TRBJ2-7	TRBV15	ATSRGPTRVTGEEQY
TRBJ1-1	TRBV4-1	ASSQELTGNTEAF
TRBJ2-7	TRBV27	ASSPPDFLGEQY
TRBJ2-5	TRBV7-9	ASSLWDRGGWETQY
TRBJ1-2	TRBV4-1	ASSQGAGRDYGYT
TRBJ1-1	TRBV18	ASSLTNTEAF
TRBJ1-2	TRBV27	ASSLPGQGFYGYT
TRBJ1-1	TRBV5-1	ASSYTGTGSEAF
TRBJ1-1	TRBV27	ASSFLTENTEAF
TRBJ2-7	TRBV6-1	ASSVFSGPGDEQY
TRBJ2-7	TRBV6-5	ASSTPDVHPYEQY
TRBJ1-1	TRBV19	ASRPQGATEAF
TRBJ1-1	TRBV29-1	SVVGGSGNTEAF
TRBJ2-2	TRBV6-1	ASSEWVTGELF
TRBJ1-1	TRBV14	ASSQDFQGRRAEAF
TRBJ2-3	TRBV28	ASRAERDLSTDTQY
TRBJ2-7	TRBV12-5	ASGLVTGSYEQY
TRBJ2-7	TRBV11-1	ASSPGAYEQY
TRBJ2-6	TRBV5-1	ASSFRTTSSGANVLT
TRBJ1-5	TRBV28	ASTLSPRGDQPRH
TRBJ1-2	TRBV5-1	ASSFRGRRVNYGYT
TRBJ2-7	TRBV9	ASSDPPHLEQY
TRBJ2-7	TRBV10-1	ASSEGFTGDYEQY
TRBJ1-3	TRBV25-1	ASSELSIGTASGNTIY
TRBJ2-3	TRBV7-6	ASSSSGSGTDTQY
TRBJ2-5	TRBV11-3	ASSPPTGVETQY
TRBJ2-7	TRBV9	ASSPQTGFSSYEQY
TRBJ2-5	TRBV28	ASLGTGSGKETQY
TRBJ1-5	TRBV2	ASRGQSNQPQH
TRBJ1-5	TRBV19	ASTDMGQGSNQPQH
TRBJ2-7	TRBV6-5	ASRELVRSYEQY
TRBJ2-1	TRBV7-6	ASSASGTYNEQF
TRBJ1-4	TRBV7-9	ASTVGQSNEKLF
TRBJ1-2	TRBV6-1	ASNRLGYGYT
TRBJ2-7	TRBV10-1	ASRVGLARPLGCEQY
TRBJ1-2	TRBV5-1	ASSPQGPYGYT
TRBJ2-5	TRBV7-2	ASSREETQY